This T cell receptor (beta chain) stems from a study of T-cell memory formation after mild COVID-19. The CDR3 sequence is 22 residues long. V was trimmed by 2 bases and J by 2 bases, leaving 30 bases between them. Germline CDR1 is MNHEY and CDR2 is SVGEGT. Using its own MiXCR run on the 5' RACE reads, TCRdb lists one record per CDR3 protein. The table includes approximately 200,000 distinct CDR3 sequences, about a sixth detected once. There are many counts of this clonotype. This receptor was obtained from an adult woman who had mild COVID-19 (a few samples of this study predate the infection). Cell type and time point are not known. Sample: PBMCs or a T cell subset sorted from them (not recorded which). The chain carries TRBV6-2 or TRBV6-3 and TRBJ2-2, with D unclear. In DNA, the CDR3 is TGTGCCAGCAGTTACCTGCTGGAATTTTGGGTTGCAGTTCCCACAAACACCGGGGAGCTGTTTTTT. It translates to CASSYLLEFWVAVPTNTGELFF.